This T cell receptor (beta chain) was recorded in a study of blood T cell repertoires in COVID-19. This CDR3 is built from 17 residues. Trimming removed 6 bases from V and 0 bases from J, with 19 bases in between. Per the germline V gene, CDR1 is LNHDA and CDR2 is SQIVND (reference sequence). Original methodology: Nucleated cell number was recorded as an estimate derived from reference gene primer amplification. The assay was immunoSEQ multiplex PCR, and TCRdb's table has in-frame clones only and misses some. Clone size and the V and J calls come from that table; the DNA yielded D and trimming. The sample contains a few hundred thousand clones, roughly 85% of which appear only once.

The receptor was isolated from a young woman who had recovered from COVID-19. The V call is TRBV19, the J call TRBJ2-3; the D is unclear. The sample was peripheral blood. The CDR3 DNA is TGTGCCAGTAGGCCTCGGTTTGCGGAAACTAGCACAGATACGCAGTATTTT. Its protein product is CASRPRFAETSTDTQYF.